The 19 T cell receptor beta chains below were found in one sample sequenced in a study of OX40 agonist ivuxolimab in advanced cancers. The assay was immunoSEQ multiplex PCR, and TCRdb's table has in-frame clones only and misses some. Altogether 70,000 to 95,000 clones are present, around 80% being singletons, with the ten largest covering 1.5% to 2%. This specimen was CD4+ or CD8+ T cells sorted from blood, taken in a trial of the OX40 agonist ivuxolimab. The receptors here all came from an adult with an advanced solid tumor such as melanoma, head and neck, liver or kidney cancer.

V usage is TRBV30 and J usage is TRBJ1-3; D remains ambiguous. The CDR3 consists of 13 residues. Trimming took 7 bases from V and 0 from J, leaving 10 bases between them. The germline CDR1 and CDR2 sequences are GTSNPN and SVGIG (reference sequence). DNA of the CDR3: TGTGCCTTTGCCGCGTCCTCTGGAAACACCATATATTTT. Its protein product is CAFAASSGNTIYF.

The table lists this clone with a few counts. The chain joins TRBV9 to TRBJ1-2; D uncertain. Germline V CDR1 and CDR2: SGDLS, YYNGEE. There are 13 residues in the CDR3. V lost 3 bases to trimming and J lost 4 bases, with 10 bases between them. In DNA form, the CDR3 reads TGTGCCAGCAGCGGTCGGGTTGGCTATGGCTACACCTTC. Amino acid sequence: CASSGRVGYGYTF.

This clone occurred once. The chain is built from TRBV18 and TRBJ1-2; TRBD1 is a possible D gene (6 bases). Germline lookup yields CDR1 KGHSH and CDR2 LQKENI. Trimming stripped 5 bases from V and 9 bases from J, with 16 bases between. The CDR3 runs 13 residues. The CDR3 loop reads CASSTLGQSRYTF. The CDR3 bases are TGTGCCAGCTCAACCCTCGGACAGTCGCGCTACACCTTC.

The CDR3 coding sequence is TGTGCCAGCAGCTCAGGGGGCGGGGGAGAGACCCAGTACTTC. Its translation is CASSSGGGGETQYF. The rearrangement joins TRBV5-4 to TRBJ2-5, with D possibly being TRBD1 (8 bases). The germline gives CDR1 SGHNT, CDR2 YYREEE (reference sequence). V shed 3 bases and J shed 4 bases, with 13 bases lying between them. This CDR3 contains 14 residues.

This chain connects TRBV6-1 to TRBJ1-1, with D possibly being TRBD1 (6 bases). This CDR3 has 14 amino acids. With 7 bases removed from V and 1 base from J, the gap between germline ends came to 13 bases. CDR1 and CDR2 (germline): MNHNS, SASEGT. This chain's CDR3 is CASIGDRWNTEAFF. DNA of the CDR3: TGTGCCAGCATCGGAGACAGGTGGAACACTGAAGCTTTCTTT.

This rearrangement joins TRBV19 to TRBJ2-1; possibly TRBD2 for D (6 bases). The CDR3 is 15 amino acids. V lost 8 bases and J lost 1, with 15 bases in between. CDR1 is LNHDA and CDR2 is SQIVND in the germline V gene (reference sequence). The CDR3 sequence: CASQRLVGSYNEQFF. In DNA, the CDR3 is TGTGCCAGTCAAAGACTAGTCGGATCCTACAATGAGCAGTTCTTC.

Points on this clone: Additional DNA sequences in this sample encode the identical CDR3. The chain employs TRBV2 and TRBJ2-5, with D possibly TRBD2 on 6 matching bases. With 2 bases removed from V and 5 bases from J, the gap between germline ends came to 6 bases. Germline V CDR1 and CDR2: SNHLY, FYNNEI. This CDR3 contains 12 residues. The CDR3 is CASSERGETQYF. CDR3 coding DNA: TGTGCCAGCAGTGAACGGGGGGAGACCCAGTACTTC.

The J gene is TRBJ2-5, the V gene TRBV6-1; 7 bases match TRBD2. The CDR3 has 13 residues. Germline CDR1 is MNHNS and CDR2 is SASEGT. V was clipped by 4 bases and J by 5 bases; unmatched bases: 4. The CDR3 spells CASSVGGFETQYF. In DNA form, the CDR3 reads TGTGCCAGCAGTGTCGGGGGGTTTGAGACCCAGTACTTC.

The chain uses TRBV30 and TRBJ1-4; a weak D match, TRBD1 (6 bases). There are 13 residues in the CDR3. The germline gives CDR1 GTSNPN, CDR2 SVGIG (reference sequence). Trimming took off 6 bases at V and 12 bases at J, with 20 bases between the two ends. The CDR3 here is CACLGPGEIELFF. The CDR3 nucleotides read TGTGCCTGTTTGGGGCCAGGGGAAATAGAACTGTTTTTT.

The chain employs TRBV30 and TRBJ1-5; D not certain. The germline gives CDR1 GTSNPN, CDR2 SVGIG (reference sequence). V was cut by 3 bases and J by 2 bases, with 11 bases left in between. The CDR3 extends over 14 amino acids. CDR3 in amino acids: CAWSAGSGNQPQHF. CDR3 sequence (DNA): TGTGCCTGGAGCGCTGGATCTGGCAATCAGCCCCAGCATTTT.

The chain carries TRBV28 and TRBJ2-5; D is ambiguous. Trimming stripped 4 bases from V and 4 bases from J, with 10 bases between. The CDR3 is 13 amino acids. Germline values: CDR1 MDHEN, CDR2 SYDVKM. The CDR3: CASSYGLSETQYF. The CDR3 nucleotides are TGTGCCAGCAGTTACGGGCTGTCAGAGACCCAGTACTTC.

The chain combines TRBV4-2 with TRBJ1-3; a possible D gene is TRBD1 (6 bases). The V end was cut by 0 bases, the J end by 0 bases, with 9 bases between. This CDR3 is built from 16 residues. CDR1 and CDR2 from the germline V gene are LGHNA and YNFKEQ. The CDR3 nucleotides read TGTGCCAGCAGCCAAGAGGGGACAAACTCTGGAAACACCATATATTTT. Translated: CASSQEGTNSGNTIYF.

This chain links TRBV5-1 with TRBJ2-3, with 7 bases that match TRBD2. Trimming cost V 4 bases and J 4 bases; bases outside gene matches: 9. Germline lookup yields CDR1 SGHRS and CDR2 YFSETQ. The CDR3 sequence is 15 residues long. The CDR3: CASSPSGGGADTQYF. CDR3 sequence (DNA): TGCGCCAGCAGCCCTTCGGGGGGAGGCGCAGATACGCAGTATTTT.

This clone occurred a few times. This chain uses TRBV30 with TRBJ2-2; D is tentatively TRBD1 or TRBD2 (5 bases each). Trimming pared 0 bases from V and 4 bases from J, leaving 9 bases between. Germline V CDR1 and CDR2: GTSNPN, SVGIG (reference sequence). There are 14 residues in the CDR3. The CDR3, as DNA: TGTGCCTGGAGTGTGGGGGAAATCACCGGGGAGCTGTTTTTT. As protein: CAWSVGEITGELFF.

About this clone: The sample contains more than one DNA sequence encoding this CDR3. The chain recombines TRBV5-1 with TRBJ1-6; possible D gene TRBD1, 5 bases. V lost 0 bases and J lost 10, with 8 bases in between. The CDR3 sequence is 13 residues long. Germline values: CDR1 SGHRS, CDR2 YFSETQ. The CDR3 nucleotides read TGCGCCAGCAGCTTGGGCCGGGACTCACCCCTCCACTTT. It is translated as CASSLGRDSPLHF. The whole variable domain, filled in from reference TRBV5-1 and TRBJ1-6, reads KAGVTQTPRYLIKTRGQQVTLSCSPISGHRSVSWYQQTPGQGLQFLFEYFSETQRNKGNFPGRFSGRQFSNSRSEMNVSTLELGDSALYLCASSLGRDSPLHFGNGTRLTVT.

This clone has a single count. The J gene is TRBJ1-2, the V gene TRBV5-6, with a weak D call TRBD1 (5 bases). Germline assignment: CDR1 SGHDT and CDR2 YYEEEE. This CDR3 has 17 residues. Trimming shortened V by 0 bases and J by 7 bases, and 22 bases separated the two germline ends. CDR3 amino acids: CASSLGGTPLVSSGYTF. Here the CDR3 DNA reads TGTGCCAGCAGCTTGGGGGGCACGCCTTTGGTGTCCTCTGGCTACACCTTC. Variable domain in full (rest from reference TRBV5-6 and TRBJ1-2): DAGVTQSPTHLIKTRGQQVTLRCSPKSGHDTVSWYQQALGQGPQFIFQYYEEEERQRGNFPDRFSGHQFPNYSSELNVNALLLGDSALYLCASSLGGTPLVSSGYTFGSGTRLTVV.

V gene TRBV19 combines with J gene TRBJ2-3; D gene unclear. Trimming stripped 6 bases from V and 0 bases from J, with 13 bases between. CDR3 length equals 15 residues. CDR1 is LNHDA and CDR2 is SQIVND in the germline V gene (reference sequence). The CDR3 here is CASSTQSASTDTQYF. CDR3 nucleotides: TGTGCCAGTAGCACTCAGTCGGCGAGCACAGATACGCAGTATTTT.

V usage is TRBV28 and J usage is TRBJ1-2, with a possible D match to TRBD1 (5 bases). The CDR3 loop spans 15 amino acids. V lost 6 bases and J 4 bases, leaving 18 bases between the germline ends. CDR1 MDHEN and CDR2 SYDVKM come from the germline V gene. The CDR3 reads CASSSSGPLGYGYTF. CDR3 bases: TGTGCCAGCAGCTCCTCGGGGCCACTAGGCTATGGCTACACCTTC.

The chain recombines TRBV5-1 with TRBJ1-2; 7 nucleotides line up with TRBD1. V was pared by 0 bases and J by 4 bases, with 12 bases of the junction left unmatched. This CDR3 region has 17 residues. Germline V gene data show CDR1 as SGHRS and CDR2 as YFSETQ. The CDR3 nucleotides read TGCGCCAGCAGCTTGGGGGACAGCGTCCTCAACGGCTATGGCTACACCTTC. Translated, it gives CASSLGDSVLNGYGYTF.